The present entry profiles one T cell receptor (beta chain) with its context. The antigen remains unidentified. A read error may produce the germline difference seen at one junction end. The study sequenced cultured CD4+ T cell DNA using the Oncomine TCR Beta short-read assay. TCRdb re-called the PCR reads through MiXCR, storing one row per CDR3 protein. Here the sample spans roughly 7,900 distinct CDR3 sequences, under 25% being singletons. Treatment defined: approximately 9-day PBMC culture with coronavirus spike peptide pools or control peptides (ViraFEST assay). Via ViraFEST, peptide pools expanded antigen-specific T cells before TCR sequencing. The source of the sample is a study of vaccination and CD4 T cells after COVID-19. Study context: Nine or ten convalescent cases were mild and one was severe, and all had been SARS-CoV-2 positive by nasal swab PCR. Median time from COVID diagnosis to post-COVID sampling was over 85 days (35 to 161).

The germline V gene encodes CDR1 SGHTA and CDR2 FQGNSA. The CDR3 covers 14 residues. Study results and limitations: Median SARS-CoV-2-reactive clonotypes rose from around 20 to 38, not significantly.

This sequence joins TRBV7-2 and TRBJ1-5; D call uncertain. The specimen was cultured CD4+ T cells from blood. The sequence was obtained from a human donor with COVID-19. CDR3 residues: CASSLGLSNRPQHF. The CDR3 region has the DNA TGTGCCAGCAGCTTGGGTTTAAGCAATCGGCCCCAGCATTTT.